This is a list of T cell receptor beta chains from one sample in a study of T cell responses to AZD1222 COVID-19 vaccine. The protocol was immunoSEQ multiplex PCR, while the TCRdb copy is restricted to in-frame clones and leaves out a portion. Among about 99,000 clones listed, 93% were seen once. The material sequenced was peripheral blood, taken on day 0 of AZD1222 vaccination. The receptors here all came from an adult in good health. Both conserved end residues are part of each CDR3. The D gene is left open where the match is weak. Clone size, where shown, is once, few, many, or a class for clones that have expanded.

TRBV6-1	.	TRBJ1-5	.	TGTGCCAGCAGTGAATCGGGAAGGAGTCAGCCCCAGCATTTT	CASSESGRSQPQHF
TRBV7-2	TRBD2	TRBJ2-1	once	TGTGCCAGCAGCCCCCCAGGGACTAGGAGTGTAGGTGAGCAGTTCTTC	CASSPPGTRSVGEQFF
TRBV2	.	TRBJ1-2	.	TGTGCCAGCACTGATCCAGGGCGGGGCTACACCTTC	CASTDPGRGYTF
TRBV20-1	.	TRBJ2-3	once	TGCAGTGCTAGTAGGGACTCCAGCACAGATACGCAGTATTTT	CSASRDSSTDTQYF
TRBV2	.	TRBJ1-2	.	TGTGCCAGCAGTATGACCGACAGGCTGAGTGGCTACACCTTC	CASSMTDRLSGYTF
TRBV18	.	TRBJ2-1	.	TGTGCCAGCTCACCGGGACTGAGCAGTGGTGAGCAGTTCTTC	CASSPGLSSGEQFF
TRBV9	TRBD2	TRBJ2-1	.	TGTGCCAGCAGCGTCCCTAGCGGGATGAATATCAATGAGCAGTTCTTC	CASSVPSGMNINEQFF
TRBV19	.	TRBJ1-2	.	TGTGCCAGTGGAGGCTACACCTTC	CASGGYTF
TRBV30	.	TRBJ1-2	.	TGTGCCTGGAGTGTAGGGCTGGCTAACTATGGCTACACCTTC	CAWSVGLANYGYTF
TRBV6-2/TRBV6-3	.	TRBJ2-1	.	TGTGCCAGCAGTTACTCACCGCCGCAAGGAATTTACAATGAGCAGTTCTTC	CASSYSPPQGIYNEQFF
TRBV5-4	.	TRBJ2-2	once	TGTGCCAGCAGCTTGGGACCCGGGACTGACACCGGGGAGCTGTTTTTT	CASSLGPGTDTGELFF
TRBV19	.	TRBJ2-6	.	TGTGCCAGTACCCGAGGGGGCACTAGCTTCTCCGGGGCCAACGTCCTGACTTTC	CASTRGGTSFSGANVLTF
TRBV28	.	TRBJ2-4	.	TGTGCCAGCAGTTTTTTGGGGGGAGCCAAAAACATTCAGTACTTC	CASSFLGGAKNIQYF
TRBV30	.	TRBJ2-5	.	TGTGCCTGGAGTCAACGACAGGGACTCCAAGAGACCCAGTACTTC	CAWSQRQGLQETQYF
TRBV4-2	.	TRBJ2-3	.	TGTGCCAGCAGCCAAGATCGTAGGGCTGGTTCAGATACGCAGTATTTT	CASSQDRRAGSDTQYF
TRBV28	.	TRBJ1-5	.	TGTGCCAGCCGGGGGCCCAATCAGCCCCAGCATTTT	CASRGPNQPQHF
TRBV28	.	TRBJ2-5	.	TGTGCCAGCAGTTTAGCCGGGACCGCAGCGACCCAGTACTTC	CASSLAGTAATQYF
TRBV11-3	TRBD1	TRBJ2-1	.	TGTGCCAGCAGCTTAGATTCCAGGGGGCCCATAAATGAGCAGTTCTTC	CASSLDSRGPINEQFF
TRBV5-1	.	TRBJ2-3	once	TGCGCCAGCAGCCCCGGTCAGGGACCAGATACGCAGTATTTT	CASSPGQGPDTQYF
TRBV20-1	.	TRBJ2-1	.	TGCAGTGCTAGTATAGCGCCTGGGAGGAATGAGCAGTTCTTC	CSASIAPGRNEQFF
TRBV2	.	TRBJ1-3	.	TGTGCCAGCAGTGGTGACAGGCCGGGAAACACCATATATTTT	CASSGDRPGNTIYF
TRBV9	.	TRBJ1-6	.	TGTGCCAGCAGCCCGGCGTTCGACGCCGGCTCACCCCTCCACTTT	CASSPAFDAGSPLHF
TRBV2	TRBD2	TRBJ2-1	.	TGTGCCAGCATACTAAGCGGGAGAATGGCCAATGAGCAGTTCTTC	CASILSGRMANEQFF
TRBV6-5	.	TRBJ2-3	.	TGTGCCAGCAGCCCCGCCTCAGATACGCAGTATTTT	CASSPASDTQYF
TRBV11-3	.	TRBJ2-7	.	TGTGCCAGCAGACCGGGGGTGGGCCAGTACGAGCAGTACTTC	CASRPGVGQYEQYF
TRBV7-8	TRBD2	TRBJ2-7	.	TGTGCCAGCAGCATTAGCGGGATGTACTACGAGCAGTACTTC	CASSISGMYYEQYF
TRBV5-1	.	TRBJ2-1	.	TGCGCCAGCAGCGCCGGACTGGGGCGGTACGGTGAGCAGTTCTTC	CASSAGLGRYGEQFF
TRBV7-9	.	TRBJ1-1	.	TGTGCCAGCAGCCCCCACCCCGGAGTACAGCCGAACACTGAAGCTTTCTTT	CASSPHPGVQPNTEAFF
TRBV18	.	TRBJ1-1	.	TGTGCCAGCTCACCACCGGGCAACCCAGGAGCTTTCTTT	CASSPPGNPGAFF
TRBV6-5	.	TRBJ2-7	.	TGTGCCAGCACCCCCGACGTCTCCCACGAGCAGTACTTC	CASTPDVSHEQYF
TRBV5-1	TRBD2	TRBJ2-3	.	TGCGCCAGCAGCTTAGGGGCTAGCGGGACTGGCACAGATACGCAGTATTTT	CASSLGASGTGTDTQYF
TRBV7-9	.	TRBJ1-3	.	TGTGCCAGCAGCAAAGCTGGAAACACCATATATTTT	CASSKAGNTIYF
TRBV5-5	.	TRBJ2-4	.	TGTGCCAGCAGCCCCATCACAGCGAGGGACATTCAGTACTTC	CASSPITARDIQYF
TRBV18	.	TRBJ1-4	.	TGTGCCAGCTCACCGGAGGTTATCGGTGAAAAACTGTTTTTT	CASSPEVIGEKLFF
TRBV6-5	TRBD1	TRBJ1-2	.	TGTGCCAGCACGCGGGACAGGGGCTATGGCTACACCTTC	CASTRDRGYGYTF
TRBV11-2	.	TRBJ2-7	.	TGTGCCAGCAGCTCCGCCTACGAGCAGTACTTC	CASSSAYEQYF
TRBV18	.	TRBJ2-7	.	TGTGCCAGCTCACCAAAGCGGAGCCTCTACGAGCAGTACTTC	CASSPKRSLYEQYF
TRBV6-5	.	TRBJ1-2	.	TGTGCCAGCAGAGCTCCAGGGGCTAATGGCTACACCTTC	CASRAPGANGYTF
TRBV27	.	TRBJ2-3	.	TGTGCCAGCAGCTCAATGAGCACAGATACGCAGTATTTT	CASSSMSTDTQYF
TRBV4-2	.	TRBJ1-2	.	TGTGCCAGCAGCCAAGATCAACTCGGCTACACCTTC	CASSQDQLGYTF
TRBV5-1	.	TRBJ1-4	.	TGCGCCAGCAGCAGGGGATCAGAATCCGAAAAACTGTTTTTT	CASSRGSESEKLFF
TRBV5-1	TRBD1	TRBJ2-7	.	TGCGCCAGCAGCTTGGCGGCAGGGGGTACCTACGAGCAGTACTTC	CASSLAAGGTYEQYF
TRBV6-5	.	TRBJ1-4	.	TGTGCCAGCAGTTCCTGGACAGTAATGACTAATGAAAAACTGTTTTTT	CASSSWTVMTNEKLFF
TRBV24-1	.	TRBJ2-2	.	TGTGCCACCAGGCGGGACACCGGGGAGCTGTTTTTT	CATRRDTGELFF
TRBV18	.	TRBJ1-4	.	TGTGCCAGCTCACCACGGCCAGGAGGAAAACTGTTTTTT	CASSPRPGGKLFF